The following is a T cell receptor beta chain sequence with its context. What it binds is unknown. The source of the sample is a study of shared clonotypes between healthy human individuals. Study in general: There were three CD4 naive, three CD4 memory, two CD8 naive and one CD8 memory plates per donor. General study results and limits: The sharing of about 5% of naive CD4 clonotypes was seen across a handful of donors.

CD4+ cell separation produced CD45RA+ naive and CD45RA-negative memory subsets. Clones were sequenced by immunoSEQ multiplex PCR, and TCRdb holds only the in-frame ones, with some missing. The data hold roughly 1,600,000 clones, with 97% to 99% observed a single time. The material sequenced was naive CD4+ T cells sorted from blood. Subset given: CD45RA+ positively selected. The TCR originated in a man between 25 and 39 years old in good health.

This CDR3 is CATSPRGPGELFF. In DNA form, the CDR3 reads TGTGCCACATCACCCCGGGGGCCCGGGGAGCTGTTTTTT. The chain carries TRBV5-4 and TRBJ2-2, with D perhaps given as TRBD1 or TRBD2 (6 bases each). Germline V gene data show CDR1 as SGHNT and CDR2 as YYREEE (reference sequence). The CDR3 is 13 residues long. V was pared by 9 bases and J by 6 bases, with 15 bases between.